The clone carrying this TCR beta chain is labeled medium-sized (0.01 to 0.1%). In the original processing: Reference gene primer amplification gave nucleated cell count estimates. Repertoires were generated with immunoSEQ multiplex PCR, while TCRdb's copy carries only in-frame clones and drops some. That table gives V, J and clone size, and the DNA gave D and trimming. The repertoire holds around 100,000 clones, with 65% to 85% as singletons. The data stem from a study of blood T cell repertoires in COVID-19. The V end lost 3 bases, the J end lost 2 bases, and 8 bases lay between the germline ends. The CDR3 is 13 amino acids. The germline CDR1 and CDR2 sequences are SGHNT and YYREEE (reference sequence).

The source material was peripheral blood. The sequence was collected from a woman aged 60 to 75 with acute or convalescent COVID-19. V is TRBV5-4 and J is TRBJ1-1; tentative D call: TRBD1 (6 bases). The CDR3 DNA sequence: TGTGCCAGCAGCTGGGGACATAACACTGAAGCTTTCTTT. The encoded protein is CASSWGHNTEAFF.